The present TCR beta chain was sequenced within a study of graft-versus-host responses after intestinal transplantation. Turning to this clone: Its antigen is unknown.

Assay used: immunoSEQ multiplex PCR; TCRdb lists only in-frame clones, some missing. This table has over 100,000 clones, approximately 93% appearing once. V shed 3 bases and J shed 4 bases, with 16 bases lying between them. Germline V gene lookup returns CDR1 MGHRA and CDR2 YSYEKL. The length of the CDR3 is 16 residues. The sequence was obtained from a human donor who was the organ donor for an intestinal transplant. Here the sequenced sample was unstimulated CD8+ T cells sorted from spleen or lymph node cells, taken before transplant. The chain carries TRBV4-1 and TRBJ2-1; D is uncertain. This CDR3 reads CASSQFQVNRYNEQFF. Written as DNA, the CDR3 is TGCGCCAGCAGCCAGTTTCAGGTCAACCGATACAATGAGCAGTTCTTC.